This TCR beta chain was captured by sequencing in a study of Siglec-9 on CD8 T cells in melanoma (dated by TCRdb to between 2018 and 2021). About the investigation overall: Siglec-9 expression on CD8+ T cells and the role of Siglec-9 in regulating T cells in the melanoma tumor microenvironment were investigated in the study.

V is trimmed back by 2 bases and J by 1 base, and the junction contains 1 base that no gene match accounts for. The CDR3 numbers 14 residues from cysteine through phenylalanine. The read is trimmed to its CDR3 DNA, 42 bases read in frame from base 1. In the germline V gene, CDR1 corresponds to SQVTM and CDR2 to ANQGSEA. Regarding this clone: Its antigen remains undetermined. Qualities for individual bases were not recorded, and no much larger clone is one base off.

Receptor amplification or capture employed the immunoSEQ multiplex PCR assay. As stored in TCRdb, this immuneACCESS dataset retains in-frame rearrangements with V and J assigned. A fraction of the clones does not appear; measured against another copy, unresolved V genes explain less than half of the discrepancy, and the remainder lacks a known reason. Across this sample there are around 39,000 clones, with roughly 80% seen only once. Approximately 1.7% of the sample goes to the ten largest clones. What the research found in general, with its limitations: Siglec-9 was reported to mark and regulate an effector memory CD8+ T-cell subset that appeared to accumulate within melanoma tumors.

The rearrangement joined TRBV29-1 to TRBJ2-7; TRBD2 fits 11 bases in the junction. The sequenced material came from Siglec-9- CD8+ T cells sorted from blood. This sample's cell subset or site label indicates: CD8 T cells lacking Siglec-9. The receptor's source is a human donor in good health. The DNA is as follows: TGCAGCGTTGAACTAGCGGGAGGTTCCTACGAGCAGTACTTC. It is translated as CSVELAGGSYEQYF.